The T cell receptor beta chain described here comes from a study of blood T cells in healthy people across ages. PCR was performed a second time for roughly 6 to 12 cycles using a sample-barcoded 5' primer and a J-beta primer mix. TCRdb redid the calling of the 5' RACE reads with MiXCR, one entry per CDR3 protein. This table holds some 760,000 distinct CDR3 sequences, 20% to 30% found once. Peripheral blood was drawn, ten milliliters per donor. CDR1 MNHEY and CDR2 SMNVEV come from the germline V gene (reference sequence). CDR3 length: 12 amino acids. Of note for this clonotype: A junction end diverges from the germline sequence, so it may reflect a read error.

Another study also made use of these data, one on T cells of mothers and their children. That work contributes: Regardless of relatedness, pairs show thymic selection shaping TCR recombination output in a similar manner. Related mother-child pairs shared slightly more overlap than unrelated pairs, but the difference was non-significant. None of the identified T cell clones proved to be persistent microchimeric clones.

The sample taken for sequencing was blood. This receptor was taken from a boy between 10 and 17 years old in good health. The chain carries TRBV27 and TRBJ2-7; D possibly matches TRBD1 or TRBD2 (6 bases each). Here the CDR3 reads CASGLGGNEQYF. CDR3 DNA sequence: TGTGCCAGCGGTTTGGGGGGCAACGAGCAGTACTTC.